The present TCR beta chain was sequenced within a study of blood T cell repertoires in COVID-19. Sequenced by immunoSEQ multiplex PCR; TCRdb stores in-frame clones only, minus some. The table lists more than 50,000 clones, approximately 90% of them singletons. The germline V gene encodes CDR1 SEHNR and CDR2 FQNEAQ (reference sequence). With 5 bases removed from V and 3 bases from J, the gap between germline ends came to 13 bases. The CDR3 contains 15 residues. The V gene is TRBV7-9, the J gene TRBJ1-4, with D unresolved. The TCR was taken from an elderly man with acute or convalescent COVID-19. The specimen sequenced was peripheral blood. This chain's CDR3 is CASSRTRESNEKLFF. The CDR3 region has the DNA TGTGCCAGCAGCCGAACTAGGGAATCTAATGAAAAACTGTTTTTT.